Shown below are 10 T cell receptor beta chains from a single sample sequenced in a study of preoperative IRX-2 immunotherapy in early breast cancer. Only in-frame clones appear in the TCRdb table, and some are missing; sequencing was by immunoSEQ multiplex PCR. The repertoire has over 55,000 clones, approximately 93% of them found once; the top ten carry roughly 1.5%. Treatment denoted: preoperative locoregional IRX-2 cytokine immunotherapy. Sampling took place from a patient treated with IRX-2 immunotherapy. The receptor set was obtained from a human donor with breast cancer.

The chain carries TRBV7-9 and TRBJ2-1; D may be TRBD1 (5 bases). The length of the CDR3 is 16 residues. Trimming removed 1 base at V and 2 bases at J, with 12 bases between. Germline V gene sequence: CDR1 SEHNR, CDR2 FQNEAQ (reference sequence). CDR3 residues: CASSLGQGLAYNEQFF. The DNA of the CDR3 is TGTGCCAGCAGCTTAGGTCAGGGATTGGCCTACAATGAGCAGTTCTTC.

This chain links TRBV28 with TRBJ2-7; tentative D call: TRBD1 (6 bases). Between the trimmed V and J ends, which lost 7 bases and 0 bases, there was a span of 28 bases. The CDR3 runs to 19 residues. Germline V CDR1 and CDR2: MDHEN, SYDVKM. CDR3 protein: CASTEGGRWGGPSSYEQYF. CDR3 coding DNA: TGTGCCAGCACCGAAGGGGGACGATGGGGCGGACCGAGCTCCTACGAGCAGTACTTC.

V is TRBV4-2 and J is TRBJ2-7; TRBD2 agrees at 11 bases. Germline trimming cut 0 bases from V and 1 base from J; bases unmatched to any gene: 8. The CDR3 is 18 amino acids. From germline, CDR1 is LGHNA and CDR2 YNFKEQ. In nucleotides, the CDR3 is TGTGCCAGCAGCCAAGATTCTCCTACTAGCGGGAGATCCTACGAGCAGTACTTC. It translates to CASSQDSPTSGRSYEQYF.

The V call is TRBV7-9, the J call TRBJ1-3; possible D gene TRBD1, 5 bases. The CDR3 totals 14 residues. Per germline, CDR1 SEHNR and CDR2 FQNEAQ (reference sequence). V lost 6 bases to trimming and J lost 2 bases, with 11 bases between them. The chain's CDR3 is CASSWDRAGNTIYF. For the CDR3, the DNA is TGTGCCAGCAGTTGGGACCGGGCTGGAAACACCATATATTTT.

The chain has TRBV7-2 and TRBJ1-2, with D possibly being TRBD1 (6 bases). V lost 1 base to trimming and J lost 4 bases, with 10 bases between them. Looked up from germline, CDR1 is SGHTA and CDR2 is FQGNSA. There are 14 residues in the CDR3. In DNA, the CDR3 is TGTGCCAGCAGCTTAGGAACAGGGCCCTATGGCTACACCTTC. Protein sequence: CASSLGTGPYGYTF.

CDR3 residues: CANAPTDRTYEQYF. The CDR3 DNA is TGTGCCAACGCACCGACCGACAGAACCTACGAGCAGTACTTC. This chain uses TRBV10-3 with TRBJ2-7, with D possibly being TRBD1 (5 bases). CDR3 size: 14 residues. Per the germline V gene, CDR1 is ENHRY and CDR2 is SYGVKD. V lost 10 bases to trimming and J lost 2 bases, with 18 bases between them.

The CDR3 nucleotides are TGTGCCAGCAGTTTGGAGGGATCAGATACGCAGTATTTT. It encodes CASSLEGSDTQYF. The V gene is TRBV6-4, the J gene TRBJ2-3; TRBD2 might be the D (6 bases). Deletions cut 5 bases from V and 4 bases from J, with 10 bases between. Per germline, CDR1 MRHNA and CDR2 SNTAGT. The CDR3 is made up of 13 amino acids.

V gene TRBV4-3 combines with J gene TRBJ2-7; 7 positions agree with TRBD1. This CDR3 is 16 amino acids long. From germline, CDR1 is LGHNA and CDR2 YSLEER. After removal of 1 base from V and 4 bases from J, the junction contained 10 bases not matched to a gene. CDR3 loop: CASSQAGDSGLYEQYF. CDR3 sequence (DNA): TGCGCCAGCAGCCAAGCAGGGGACAGTGGGTTGTACGAGCAGTACTTC.

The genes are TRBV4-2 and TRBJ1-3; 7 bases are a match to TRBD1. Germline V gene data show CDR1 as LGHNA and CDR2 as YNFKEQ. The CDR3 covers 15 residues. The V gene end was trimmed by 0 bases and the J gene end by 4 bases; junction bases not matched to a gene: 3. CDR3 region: CASSQEGTEGNTIYF. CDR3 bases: TGTGCCAGCAGCCAAGAGGGGACAGAGGGAAACACCATATATTTT.

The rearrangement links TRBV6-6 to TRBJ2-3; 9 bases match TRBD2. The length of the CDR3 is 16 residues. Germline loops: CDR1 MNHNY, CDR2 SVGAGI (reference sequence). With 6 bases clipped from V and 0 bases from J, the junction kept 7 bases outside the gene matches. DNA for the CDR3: TGTGCCAGCAGATTTCTAGCGGGACTTAGCACAGATACGCAGTATTTT. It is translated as CASRFLAGLSTDTQYF.